This TCR beta chain was recorded in a study of T cell changes during pregnancy in multiple sclerosis. The germline V and J ends were trimmed by 2 bases and 5 bases, with 6 bases remaining between them. This CDR3 region has 13 residues. Germline V gene lookup returns CDR1 SGHVS and CDR2 FQNEAQ. Profiled with immunoSEQ multiplex PCR; TCRdb holds only in-frame clones, not every one. The sample lists around 26,000 clones, roughly 89% occurring once. This clonotype was obtained from a female donor with multiple sclerosis, enrolled in a pregnancy study. The chain recombines TRBV7-8 with TRBJ1-4; D not certain. The source material was CD8+ T cells from peripheral blood mononuclear cells, sampled in the second trimester of pregnancy. DNA for the CDR3: TGTGCCAGCAGCTTATTCCAGAATGAAAAACTGTTTTTT. The encoded protein is CASSLFQNEKLFF. Together with reference TRBV7-8 and TRBJ1-4, the CDR3 gives the full variable domain: GAGVSQSPRYKVAKRGQDVALRCDPISGHVSLFWYQQALGQGPEFLTYFQNEAQLDKSGLPSDRFFAERPEGSVSTLKIQRTQQEDSAVYLCASSLFQNEKLFFGSGTQLSVL.